This T cell receptor beta chain was identified during a study of shared T cell receptors in the human thymus. This clone showed up just a few times. Sequencing was performed with immunoSEQ multiplex PCR; in TCRdb, only in-frame clones are kept and a portion is missing. The sample carries over 450,000 clones, around 78% recorded once. These data were also reused for a study on human thymus T cells. That publication notes: The donor group consisted of healthy Finnish infants who were having corrective surgery for congenital heart defects. Resections that were taken during corrective heart surgery supplied the thymus tissue. Thymic and blood repertoires appeared to carry a bias in their V and J gene usage. In unrelated individuals, thymic repertoires overlapped highly, according to related research.

Sequencing was performed on thymocytes. The clonotype originates from a boy in the first two years of life with a congenital heart defect.

This CDR3 reads CASSIVAGWTYNEQFF. The CDR3, as DNA: TGTGCCAGTAGTATAGTAGCGGGGTGGACCTACAATGAGCAGTTCTTC. The gene calls are TRBV19 and TRBJ2-1; 8 nucleotides align to TRBD2. The CDR3 is 16 amino acids. V lost 1 base to trimming and J lost 2 bases; unmatched junction nucleotides: 4. Germline V lookup: CDR1 LNHDA, CDR2 SQIVND (reference sequence). The full variable domain, in which reference TRBV19 and TRBJ2-1 provide the parts outside the CDR3, is DGGITQSPKYLFRKEGQNVTLSCEQNLNHDAMYWYRQDPGQGLRLIYYSQIVNDFQKGDIAEGYSVSREKKESFPLTVTSAQKNPTAFYLCASSIVAGWTYNEQFFGPGTRLTVL.